The entry that follows covers one TCR beta chain sequence. Patients at the Seattle site were enrolled during active infection and followed longitudinally. These data come from a study of blood T cell repertoires in COVID-19. Turning to the study itself: The origin of the acute and convalescent COVID-19 samples was the United States, Italy and Spain. PBMCs, B-cell-depleted T cells, or T cells provided the cDNA or gDNA that made up the material.

V lost 4 bases, J lost 0 bases, and 1 base stayed unmatched. The germline V gene has CDR1 SGHRS and CDR2 YFSETQ. The CDR3 length is 15 residues. Original data processing: Reference gene primer amplification gave nucleated cell count estimates. Profiled with immunoSEQ multiplex PCR; TCRdb holds only in-frame clones, not every one. V and J calls plus clone size are reproduced from that table; the DNA served to infer D and trimming. The sample carries about 210,000 clones, around 80% recorded once. The specimen sequenced was peripheral blood. This rearrangement joins TRBV5-1 to TRBJ2-2; 9 bases fit TRBD2. The receptor comes from a woman of 80 years or more with COVID-19, enrolled during active disease. The CDR3 nucleotides are TGCGCCAGCAGCGGCGGGGGGGCGAACACCGGGGAGCTGTTTTTT. It specifies CASSGGGANTGELFF.